This T cell receptor (beta chain) was identified in a study of blood T cells in healthy people across ages. Study-wide points: Diversity of TCR beta per million T cells declined in a roughly linear way with age. A strong correlation was seen between TCR beta diversity and naive T cell percentage.

The germline gives CDR1 SNHLY, CDR2 FYNNEI. The CDR3 has 15 amino acids. Trimming removed 8 bases from V and 1 base from J; junction bases left unmatched: 8. Through a sample-barcoded 5' primer and a J-beta primer mix, a second PCR was run for about 6 to 12 cycles. TCRdb fed the 5' RACE reads into MiXCR, producing one record per CDR3 protein. The sample records roughly 1,700,000 distinct CDR3 sequences, about 28% being singletons. The total RNA that was extracted per sample amounted to at least 5 micrograms. A note on this clonotype: Its cognate antigen is unknown.

The sequence was collected from a woman in her twenties or thirties in good health. The sample was blood. The chain links TRBV2 to TRBJ1-2, with 9 bases aligning to TRBD1. CDR3 sequence reads: CASVTGTGFNYGYTF. The CDR3 nucleotides read TGTGCCAGCGTGACGGGGACAGGGTTTAACTATGGCTACACCTTC.